A selection of T cell receptor beta chains follows, all from one sample in a study of blood T cell repertoires in COVID-19. Data came from immunoSEQ multiplex PCR; TCRdb stores just in-frame clones and leaves some out. The table lists about 270,000 clones, more than 80% of them singletons, with 2% to 2.5% in the top ten. The sample was PBMCs or T cells enriched from blood (not recorded which). These TCRs come from a young woman who had recovered from COVID-19. The CDR3 runs from the conserved cysteine through the conserved F or W. Fields, in order: V gene, D gene, clone size, J gene, CDR3 protein, CDR3 DNA. A D gene is named only where the DNA matches it firmly. A row's size may be missing; if present it is once, few, many or a size class.

V gene: TRBV28; D gene: NA; clone size: once; J gene: TRBJ1-1; CDR3 protein: CASSLYFKNTEAFF; CDR3 DNA: TGTGCCAGCAGTTTATATTTCAAGAACACTGAAGCTTTCTTT
V gene: TRBV19; D gene: TRBD1; clone size: NA; J gene: TRBJ1-1; CDR3 protein: CASSIQGFTEAFF; CDR3 DNA: TGTGCCAGTAGCATACAGGGGTTCACTGAAGCTTTCTTT
V gene: TRBV28; D gene: TRBD1; clone size: NA; J gene: TRBJ1-1; CDR3 protein: CASYSTGGNTEAFF; CDR3 DNA: TGTGCCAGCTATTCGACAGGGGGCAACACTGAAGCTTTCTTT
V gene: TRBV19; D gene: TRBD1; clone size: NA; J gene: TRBJ2-1; CDR3 protein: CASSIILGQHNEQFF; CDR3 DNA: TGTGCCAGTAGTATAATTTTGGGACAGCACAATGAGCAGTTCTTC
V gene: TRBV15; D gene: NA; clone size: NA; J gene: TRBJ1-1; CDR3 protein: CATSRDPGDTEAFF; CDR3 DNA: TGTGCCACCAGCAGAGATCCGGGGGACACTGAAGCTTTCTTT
V gene: TRBV28; D gene: NA; clone size: NA; J gene: TRBJ1-1; CDR3 protein: CASSSPENTEAFF; CDR3 DNA: TGTGCCAGCAGTTCACCAGAGAACACTGAAGCTTTCTTT
V gene: TRBV7-9; D gene: NA; clone size: NA; J gene: TRBJ1-2; CDR3 protein: CASSLYGGDDYGYTF; CDR3 DNA: TGTGCCAGCAGCTTATATGGGGGGGATGACTATGGCTACACCTTC
V gene: TRBV27; D gene: NA; clone size: NA; J gene: TRBJ2-7; CDR3 protein: CASSLVQGSYEQYF; CDR3 DNA: TGTGCCAGCAGTTTGGTCCAGGGGAGTTACGAGCAGTACTTC
V gene: TRBV25-1; D gene: NA; clone size: NA; J gene: TRBJ2-7; CDR3 protein: CASSEYLRIGTFSYEQYF; CDR3 DNA: TGTGCCAGCAGTGAATATTTGCGGATAGGGACATTCTCCTACGAGCAGTACTTC
V gene: TRBV6-1; D gene: NA; clone size: NA; J gene: TRBJ2-7; CDR3 protein: CASSESRGEQYF; CDR3 DNA: TGTGCCAGCAGTGAGTCCCGAGGGGAGCAGTACTTC
V gene: TRBV6-4; D gene: TRBD2; clone size: NA; J gene: TRBJ2-1; CDR3 protein: CASSDSERGEYNEQFF; CDR3 DNA: TGTGCCAGCAGTGACTCTGAGCGGGGGGAATACAATGAGCAGTTCTTC
V gene: TRBV10-1; D gene: NA; clone size: NA; J gene: TRBJ1-6; CDR3 protein: CASSESQGRNSPLHF; CDR3 DNA: TGCGCCAGCAGTGAGTCTCAGGGGCGTAATTCACCCCTCCACTTT
V gene: TRBV18; D gene: TRBD1; clone size: NA; J gene: TRBJ1-6; CDR3 protein: CASSPVDRINSPLHF; CDR3 DNA: TGTGCCAGCTCACCCGTGGACAGGATCAATTCACCCCTCCACTTT
V gene: TRBV7-9; D gene: TRBD1; clone size: NA; J gene: TRBJ1-1; CDR3 protein: CASSRVTGLEAFF; CDR3 DNA: TGTGCCAGCAGCCGAGTGACAGGGCTTGAAGCTTTCTTT
V gene: TRBV19; D gene: NA; clone size: NA; J gene: TRBJ1-2; CDR3 protein: CASSKMRTADYGYTF; CDR3 DNA: TGTGCCAGTAGTAAAATGAGGACAGCGGATTATGGCTACACCTTC
V gene: TRBV6-1; D gene: NA; clone size: NA; J gene: TRBJ1-2; CDR3 protein: CASSERPGAVSGYTF; CDR3 DNA: TGTGCCAGCAGTGAACGCCCAGGGGCAGTTAGTGGCTACACCTTC
V gene: TRBV13; D gene: NA; clone size: NA; J gene: TRBJ1-6; CDR3 protein: CASKGGNSPLHF; CDR3 DNA: TGTGCCAGCAAAGGGGGAAATTCACCCCTCCACTTT
V gene: TRBV30; D gene: TRBD2; clone size: NA; J gene: TRBJ2-1; CDR3 protein: CAWNWASGNNEQFF; CDR3 DNA: TGTGCCTGGAACTGGGCTAGCGGGAACAATGAGCAGTTCTTC
V gene: TRBV27; D gene: TRBD1; clone size: once; J gene: TRBJ1-1; CDR3 protein: CASSLSTGGDTEAFF; CDR3 DNA: TGTGCCAGCAGTTTATCGACAGGGGGCGACACTGAAGCTTTCTTT
V gene: TRBV6-5; D gene: NA; clone size: NA; J gene: TRBJ2-5; CDR3 protein: CASSYRPTPQETQYF; CDR3 DNA: TGTGCCAGCAGTTACCGCCCGACTCCCCAAGAGACCCAGTACTTC
V gene: TRBV14; D gene: NA; clone size: NA; J gene: TRBJ2-5; CDR3 protein: CASSQVGLETQYF; CDR3 DNA: TGTGCCAGTAGCCAAGTTGGGCTAGAGACCCAGTACTTC
V gene: TRBV12-5; D gene: NA; clone size: NA; J gene: TRBJ1-1; CDR3 protein: CASGYDLFPGQNTEAFF; CDR3 DNA: TGTGCTAGTGGTTATGACTTATTCCCGGGACAGAACACTGAAGCTTTCTTT
V gene: TRBV5-6; D gene: NA; clone size: NA; J gene: TRBJ1-2; CDR3 protein: CASSLGTEPGGYTF; CDR3 DNA: TGTGCCAGCAGCTTGGGGACAGAGCCGGGAGGCTACACCTTC
V gene: TRBV2; D gene: TRBD1; clone size: few; J gene: TRBJ1-5; CDR3 protein: CASSGTGGNQPQHF; CDR3 DNA: TGTGCCAGCAGTGGGACAGGGGGCAATCAGCCCCAGCATTTT
V gene: TRBV2; D gene: TRBD1; clone size: NA; J gene: TRBJ1-2; CDR3 protein: CASSEGQGFNYGYTF; CDR3 DNA: TGTGCCAGCAGTGAAGGACAGGGGTTCAACTATGGCTACACCTTC
V gene: TRBV28; D gene: TRBD1; clone size: NA; J gene: TRBJ1-6; CDR3 protein: CASSPTGQYNSPLHF; CDR3 DNA: TGTGCCAGCAGTCCCACGGGACAGTATAATTCACCCCTCCACTTT
V gene: TRBV5-1; D gene: TRBD1; clone size: few; J gene: TRBJ2-7; CDR3 protein: CASSPGTVGSYEQYF; CDR3 DNA: TGCGCCAGCAGTCCCGGGACAGTCGGCTCCTACGAGCAGTACTTC
V gene: TRBV7-9; D gene: NA; clone size: NA; J gene: TRBJ1-1; CDR3 protein: CASSLRELSTEAFF; CDR3 DNA: TGTGCCAGCAGCTTGCGAGAATTGAGCACTGAAGCTTTCTTT
V gene: TRBV19; D gene: NA; clone size: NA; J gene: TRBJ1-5; CDR3 protein: CASSIQGGQPQHF; CDR3 DNA: TGTGCCAGTAGTATCCAGGGAGGGCAGCCCCAGCATTTT
V gene: TRBV11-2; D gene: NA; clone size: NA; J gene: TRBJ2-3; CDR3 protein: CASSPLLAGDTQYF; CDR3 DNA: TGTGCCAGCAGCCCCCTACTGGCGGGAGATACGCAGTATTTT
V gene: TRBV29-1; D gene: TRBD1; clone size: NA; J gene: TRBJ2-1; CDR3 protein: CSVQLYNRGDEQFF; CDR3 DNA: TGCAGCGTTCAACTCTACAACAGGGGGGATGAGCAGTTCTTC
V gene: TRBV15; D gene: TRBD1; clone size: few; J gene: TRBJ1-4; CDR3 protein: CATSSLWTGSTNEKLFF; CDR3 DNA: TGTGCCACCAGCAGCCTGTGGACAGGGTCGACTAATGAAAAACTGTTTTTT
V gene: TRBV9; D gene: NA; clone size: few; J gene: TRBJ1-2; CDR3 protein: CASSVGVSSYGYTF; CDR3 DNA: TGTGCCAGCAGCGTAGGTGTGTCGAGCTATGGCTACACCTTC
V gene: TRBV5-6; D gene: TRBD1; clone size: NA; J gene: TRBJ1-2; CDR3 protein: CASSNRGGYTF; CDR3 DNA: TGTGCCAGCAGTAACAGGGGTGGCTACACCTTC
V gene: TRBV4-1; D gene: NA; clone size: NA; J gene: TRBJ2-3; CDR3 protein: CASSQDMGQGSDTQYF; CDR3 DNA: TGCGCCAGCAGCCAAGATATGGGGCAGGGATCAGATACGCAGTATTTT
V gene: TRBV6-5; D gene: NA; clone size: NA; J gene: TRBJ2-3; CDR3 protein: CASSYRQGRGTDTQYF; CDR3 DNA: TGTGCCAGCAGTTACCGGCAGGGCCGAGGCACAGATACGCAGTATTTT
V gene: TRBV7-2; D gene: NA; clone size: once; J gene: TRBJ1-5; CDR3 protein: CASSFSGRDNQPQHF; CDR3 DNA: TGTGCCAGCAGCTTTTCAGGGCGAGACAATCAGCCCCAGCATTTT
V gene: TRBV11-2; D gene: TRBD2; clone size: NA; J gene: TRBJ2-1; CDR3 protein: CASSQSVAGGLADEQFF; CDR3 DNA: TGTGCCAGCAGCCAGAGCGTAGCGGGGGGGCTTGCGGATGAGCAGTTCTTC
V gene: TRBV7-9; D gene: NA; clone size: NA; J gene: TRBJ1-5; CDR3 protein: CASSLSGRGSGNQPQHF; CDR3 DNA: TGTGCCAGCAGCTTATCCGGACGGGGTTCAGGCAATCAGCCCCAGCATTTT
V gene: TRBV30; D gene: NA; clone size: NA; J gene: TRBJ1-1; CDR3 protein: CAWSVHRQNTEAFF; CDR3 DNA: TGTGCCTGGAGTGTACACCGCCAGAACACTGAAGCTTTCTTT
V gene: TRBV24-1; D gene: NA; clone size: NA; J gene: TRBJ1-4; CDR3 protein: CATRGSTNEKLFF; CDR3 DNA: TGTGCCACCCGGGGATCAACTAATGAAAAACTGTTTTTT
V gene: TRBV5-1; D gene: NA; clone size: NA; J gene: TRBJ1-1; CDR3 protein: CASSFGARDTEAFF; CDR3 DNA: TGCGCCAGCAGCTTTGGGGCCAGGGACACTGAAGCTTTCTTT
V gene: TRBV7-6; D gene: NA; clone size: NA; J gene: TRBJ1-4; CDR3 protein: CASSLAGGATNEKLFF; CDR3 DNA: TGTGCCAGCAGCTTAGCGGGGGGGGCAACTAATGAAAAACTGTTTTTT